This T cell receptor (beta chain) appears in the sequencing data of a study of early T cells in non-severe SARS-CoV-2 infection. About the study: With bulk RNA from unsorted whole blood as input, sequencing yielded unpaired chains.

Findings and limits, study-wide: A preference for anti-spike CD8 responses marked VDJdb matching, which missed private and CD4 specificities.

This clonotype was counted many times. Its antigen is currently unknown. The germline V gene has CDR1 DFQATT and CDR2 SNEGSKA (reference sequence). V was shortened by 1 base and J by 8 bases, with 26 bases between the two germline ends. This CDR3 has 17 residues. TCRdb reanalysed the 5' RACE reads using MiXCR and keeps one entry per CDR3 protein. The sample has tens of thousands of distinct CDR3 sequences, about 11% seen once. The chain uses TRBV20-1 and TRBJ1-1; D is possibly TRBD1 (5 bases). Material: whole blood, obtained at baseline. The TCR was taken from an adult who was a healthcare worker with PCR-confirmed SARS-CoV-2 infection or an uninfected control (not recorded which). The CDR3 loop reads CSARVSLGRQIKKEAFF. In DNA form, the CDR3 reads TGCAGTGCTAGAGTAAGTTTGGGGCGGCAGATAAAGAAGGAAGCTTTCTTT.